The 16 T cell receptor beta chains presented below share a single source sample, sequenced in a study of blood T cell repertoires in COVID-19 (dated by TCRdb to about 2020). Library preparation was by the immunoSEQ multiplex PCR assay. TCRdb limited this immuneACCESS table to in-frame rearrangements with V and J called. A share of clones is missing; checked studies link under half to unresolved V genes, and the rest is unexplained. In all, the sample holds under 200,000 clones, and approximately 82% of those were seen once. Together, the top ten hold around 18% of the sample. Sequencing was carried out using PBMCs or T cells enriched from blood (not recorded which). All receptors come from a man aged 55-75 years who had recovered from COVID-19.

The chain is built from TRBV3-1 (or the pseudogene TRBV3-2) and TRBJ2-1, with a possible D match to TRBD1 (5 bases). The CDR3 has 13 amino acids. The V and J ends lost 1 base and 13 bases respectively, with 14 bases between them. Looked up from germline, CDR1 is LGHDT and CDR2 is YNNKEL (reference sequence). In DNA form, the CDR3 reads TGTGCCAGCAGCCAAGGACAGCGTTTGGCCCAGTTCTTC. Residues: CASSQGQRLAQFF.

This chain's CDR3 is CASSAGGLAGIQETQYF. CDR3 nucleotide sequence: TGTGCCAGCAGCGCGGGGGGACTAGCGGGAATCCAAGAGACCCAGTACTTC. The chain recombines TRBV9 with TRBJ2-5; 13 bases are a match to TRBD2. The CDR3 is 17 residues long. V lost 3 bases, J lost 1 base, and 6 bases stayed unmatched. Germline CDR1 reads SGDLS; CDR2 reads YYNGEE.

This chain joins TRBV5-1 and TRBJ2-3; TRBD2 is a possible D gene (5 bases). Germline V CDR1 and CDR2: SGHRS, YFSETQ. Trimming left V 4 bases short and J 6 bases short, with 9 bases between. The CDR3 has 12 amino acids. The CDR3: CASSRDLDTQYF. In DNA, the CDR3 is TGCGCCAGCAGCCGGGATTTGGATACGCAGTATTTT.

The CDR3 here is CASNRDRQETQYF. CDR3 nucleotide sequence: TGCGCCAGCAACCGGGACAGGCAAGAGACCCAGTACTTC. The chain combines TRBV5-1 with TRBJ2-5; 8 nucleotides agree with TRBD1. This CDR3 is 13 amino acids long. Germline CDR1 is SGHRS and CDR2 is YFSETQ. V gave up 6 bases and J gave up 2 bases; unmatched junction bases: 3.

This rearrangement joins TRBV5-6 to TRBJ2-4; tentatively, D is TRBD1 (8 bases). The CDR3 spans 14 residues. V was trimmed by 3 bases and J by 7 bases, leaving 14 bases between them. CDR1 is SGHDT and CDR2 is YYEEEE in the germline V gene. In DNA, the CDR3 is TGTGCCAGCAGCTGGACAGGGAGGGAGAACATTCAGTACTTC. This encodes CASSWTGRENIQYF.

The gene calls are TRBV5-1 and TRBJ1-2; 8 nucleotides align to TRBD1. This CDR3 is built from 14 residues. V was pared by 7 bases and J by 7 bases, with 12 bases of the junction left unmatched. CDR1 SGHRS and CDR2 YFSETQ come from the germline V gene. CDR3 coding DNA: TGCGCCAGCGCTATTGACAGGGGTTGGGGTGGCTACACCTTC. Translating gives CASAIDRGWGGYTF.

This clone turned up a few times. The V call is TRBV19, the J call TRBJ1-4, with 7 bases identical to TRBD1. Losses at the gene ends were 3 bases for V and 0 bases for J; bases not matched to a gene: 1. This CDR3 has 15 residues. Germline values: CDR1 LNHDA, CDR2 SQIVND (reference sequence). The chain's CDR3 is CASSIGQATNEKLFF. In DNA form, the CDR3 reads TGTGCCAGTAGTATCGGACAGGCAACTAATGAAAAACTGTTTTTT.

The chain couples TRBV6-5 to TRBJ1-2, with unresolved D. This CDR3 is built from 15 residues. Germline lookup yields CDR1 MNHEY and CDR2 SVGAGI. V was shortened by 7 bases and J by 0 bases, with 15 bases between the two germline ends. The CDR3 protein is CASTSGGEANYGYTF. CDR3 DNA sequence: TGTGCCAGCACTTCTGGAGGAGAGGCTAACTATGGCTACACCTTC.

Many counts were recorded for this clone. J is TRBJ1-1 and V is TRBV19, with a weak D call TRBD1 (6 bases). The germline gives CDR1 LNHDA, CDR2 SQIVND (reference sequence). The CDR3 is 18 residues long. The V and J ends lost 5 bases and 0 bases respectively, with 22 bases between them. CDR3 nucleotides: TGTGCCAGTAGTTTGGGGGGGGCCCTCGATCACATGAACACTGAAGCTTTCTTT. Translated, it gives CASSLGGALDHMNTEAFF. Complete variable domain (other parts from reference TRBV19 and TRBJ1-1): DGGITQSPKYLFRKEGQNVTLSCEQNLNHDAMYWYRQDPGQGLRLIYYSQIVNDFQKGDIAEGYSVSREKKESFPLTVTSAQKNPTAFYLCASSLGGALDHMNTEAFFGQGTRLTVV.

The chain couples TRBV9 to TRBJ1-1; the D gene is possibly TRBD1 (5 bases). Germline-derived CDR1 and CDR2 are SGDLS and YYNGEE. The CDR3 loop spans 16 amino acids. V lost 4 bases, J lost 2 bases, and 18 bases lay in between. The DNA of the CDR3 is TGTGCCAGCAGCCCCGATATGGGACTACCAAACACTGAAGCTTTCTTT. This sequence encodes CASSPDMGLPNTEAFF.

The J gene is TRBJ1-5, the V gene TRBV19, with 9 bases lining up with TRBD1. This CDR3 is built from 15 residues. J was trimmed by 4 bases and V by 4 bases; bases with no gene match: 5. Germline V gene lookup returns CDR1 LNHDA and CDR2 SQIVND (reference sequence). The CDR3 DNA sequence: TGTGCCAGTAGTACGACAGGGGGGGGTAATCAGCCCCAGCATTTT. It specifies CASSTTGGGNQPQHF.

As regards this clone: One end of the junction is discordant with germline, which a read error may explain. The chain has TRBV19 and TRBJ2-4; 11 positions match TRBD1. The germline V gene encodes CDR1 LNHDA and CDR2 SQIVND (reference sequence). There are 14 residues in the CDR3. CDR3 bases: TGTGCTAGTACCCCGGAGGACAGGGGGCCCCGTCAGTACTTC. The encoded protein is CASTPEDRGPRQYF.

This clone has just one count. This chain links TRBV3-1 (or the pseudogene TRBV3-2) with TRBJ1-2; D is unclear. Trimming took off 0 bases at V and 0 bases at J, with 11 bases between the two ends. Germline CDR1 and CDR2: LGHDT and YNNKEL (reference sequence). The CDR3 covers 16 residues. The CDR3 sequence is CASSQEGGRTNYGYTF. In nucleotides, the CDR3 is TGTGCCAGCAGCCAAGAAGGAGGCAGGACTAACTATGGCTACACCTTC.

V and J are TRBV27 and TRBJ2-7; D possibly corresponds to TRBD1 (6 bases). CDR1 and CDR2 (germline): MNHEY, SMNVEV (reference sequence). Trimming cost V 5 bases and J 0 bases, with 11 bases left between them. The CDR3 spans 14 residues. CDR3 bases: TGTGCCAGCAGTCGGACAGTAAGCTCCTACGAGCAGTACTTC. It yields the protein CASSRTVSSYEQYF.

V gene TRBV7-2 combines with J gene TRBJ2-2; 9 nucleotides line up with TRBD1. Trimming cost V 1 base and J 6 bases; bases outside gene matches: 3. The CDR3 covers 15 residues. Germline CDR1 and CDR2: SGHTA and FQGNSA. This chain's CDR3 is CASSLDRGHAGELFF. Here the CDR3 DNA reads TGTGCCAGCAGCTTAGACAGGGGGCACGCCGGGGAGCTGTTTTTT.

V is TRBV9 and J is TRBJ1-6; D is perhaps TRBD1 (6 bases). The CDR3 extends over 15 amino acids. V shed 0 bases and J shed 4 bases, with 8 bases lying between them. Germline V lookup: CDR1 SGDLS, CDR2 YYNGEE. As DNA, the CDR3 is TGTGCCAGCAGCGTAGAGACAGGTTATAATTCACCCCTCCACTTT. It codes for CASSVETGYNSPLHF.